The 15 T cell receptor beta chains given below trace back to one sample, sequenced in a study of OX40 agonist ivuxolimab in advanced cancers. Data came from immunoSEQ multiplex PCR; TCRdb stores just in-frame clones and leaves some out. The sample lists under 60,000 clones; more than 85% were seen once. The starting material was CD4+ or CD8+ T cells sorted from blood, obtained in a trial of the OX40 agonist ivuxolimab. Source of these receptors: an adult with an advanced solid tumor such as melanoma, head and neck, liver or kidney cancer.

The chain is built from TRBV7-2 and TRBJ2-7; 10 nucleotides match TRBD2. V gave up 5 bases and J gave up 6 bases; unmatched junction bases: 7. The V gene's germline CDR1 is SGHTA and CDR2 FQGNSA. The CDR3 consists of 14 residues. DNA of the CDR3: TGTGCCAGCAGCCAGCGGGAGGGCCAGCTCGAGCAGTACTTC. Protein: CASSQREGQLEQYF.

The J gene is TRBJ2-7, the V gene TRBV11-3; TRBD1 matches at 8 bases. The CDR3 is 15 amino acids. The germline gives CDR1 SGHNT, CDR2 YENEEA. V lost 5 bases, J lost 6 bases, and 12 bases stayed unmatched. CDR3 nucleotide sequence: TGTGCCAGCAGCCTCGAGCCAGGGGGCGCCAGCGAGCAGTACTTC. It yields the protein CASSLEPGGASEQYF.

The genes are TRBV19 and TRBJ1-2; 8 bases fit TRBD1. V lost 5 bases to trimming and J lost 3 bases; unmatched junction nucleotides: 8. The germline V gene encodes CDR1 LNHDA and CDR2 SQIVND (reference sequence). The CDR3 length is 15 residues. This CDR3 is CASSPDRGDYYGYTF. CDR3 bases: TGTGCCAGTAGTCCCGACAGGGGCGACTACTATGGCTACACCTTC.

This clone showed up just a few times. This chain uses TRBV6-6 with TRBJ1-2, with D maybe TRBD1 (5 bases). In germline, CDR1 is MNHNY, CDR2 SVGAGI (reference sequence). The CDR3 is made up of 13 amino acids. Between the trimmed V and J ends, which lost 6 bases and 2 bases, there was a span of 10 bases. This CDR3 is CASSSTENYGYTF. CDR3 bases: TGTGCCAGCAGCTCGACAGAGAACTATGGCTACACCTTC.

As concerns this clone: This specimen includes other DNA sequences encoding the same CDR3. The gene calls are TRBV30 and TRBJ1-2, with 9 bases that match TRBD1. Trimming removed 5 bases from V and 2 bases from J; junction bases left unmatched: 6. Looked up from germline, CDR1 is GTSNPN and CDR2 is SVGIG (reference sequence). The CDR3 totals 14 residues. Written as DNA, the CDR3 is TGTGCCTGGCGCAACAGGGGGCGGAACTATGGCTACACCTTC. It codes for CAWRNRGRNYGYTF.

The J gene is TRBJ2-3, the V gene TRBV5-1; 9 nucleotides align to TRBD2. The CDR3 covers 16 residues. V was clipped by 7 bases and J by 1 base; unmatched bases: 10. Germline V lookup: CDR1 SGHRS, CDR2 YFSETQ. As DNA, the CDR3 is TGCGCCAGCCCTTACGGGGCTAGCGGGGGCACAGATACGCAGTATTTT. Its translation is CASPYGASGGTDTQYF.

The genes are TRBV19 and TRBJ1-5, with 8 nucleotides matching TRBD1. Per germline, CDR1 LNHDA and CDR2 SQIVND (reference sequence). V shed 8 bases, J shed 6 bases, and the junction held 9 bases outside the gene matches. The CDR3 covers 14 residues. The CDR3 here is CASLRTGSGQPQHF. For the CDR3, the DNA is TGTGCCAGTTTAAGGACAGGGAGCGGTCAGCCCCAGCATTTT.

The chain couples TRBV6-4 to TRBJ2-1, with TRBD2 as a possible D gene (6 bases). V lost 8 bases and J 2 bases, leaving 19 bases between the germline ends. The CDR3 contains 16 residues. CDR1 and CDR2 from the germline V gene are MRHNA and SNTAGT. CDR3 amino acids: CASLYCRGWTYNEQFF. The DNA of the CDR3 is TGTGCCAGCCTATACTGCCGGGGGTGGACCTACAATGAGCAGTTCTTC.

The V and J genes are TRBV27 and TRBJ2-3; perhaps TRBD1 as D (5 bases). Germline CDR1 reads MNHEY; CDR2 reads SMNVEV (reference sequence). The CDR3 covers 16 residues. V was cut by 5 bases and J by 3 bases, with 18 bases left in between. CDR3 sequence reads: CASSRTRVMRTDTQYF. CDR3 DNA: TGTGCCAGCAGTCGCACCAGGGTAATGAGGACAGATACGCAGTATTTT.

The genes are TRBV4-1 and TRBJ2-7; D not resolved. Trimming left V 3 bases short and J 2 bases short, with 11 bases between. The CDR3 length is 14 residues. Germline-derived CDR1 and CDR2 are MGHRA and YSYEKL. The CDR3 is CASSQSSAAYEQYF. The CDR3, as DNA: TGCGCCAGCAGCCAGAGCTCGGCGGCCTACGAGCAGTACTTC.

The chain's CDR3 is CASSSTGTGKETQYF. The CDR3 DNA reads TGTGCCAGCAGTTCTACCGGGACAGGGAAAGAGACCCAGTACTTC. The chain has TRBV28 and TRBJ2-5; 9 nucleotides match TRBD1. Per the germline V gene, CDR1 is MDHEN and CDR2 is SYDVKM. The CDR3 length is 15 residues. The V gene end was trimmed by 4 bases and the J gene end by 3 bases; junction bases not matched to a gene: 6. The variable domain in full, with the rest retrieved from reference TRBV28 and TRBJ2-5, is DVKVTQSSRYLVKRTGEKVFLECVQDMDHENMFWYRQDPGLGLRLIYFSYDVKMKEKGDIPEGYSVSREKKERFSLILESASTNQTSMYLCASSSTGTGKETQYFGPGTRLLVL.

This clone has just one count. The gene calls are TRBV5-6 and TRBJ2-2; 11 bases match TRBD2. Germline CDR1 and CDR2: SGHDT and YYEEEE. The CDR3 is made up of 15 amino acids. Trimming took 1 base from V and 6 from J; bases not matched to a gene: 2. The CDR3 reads CASSLKLAGAGELFF. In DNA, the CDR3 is TGTGCCAGCAGCTTGAAACTAGCGGGGGCCGGGGAGCTGTTTTTT.

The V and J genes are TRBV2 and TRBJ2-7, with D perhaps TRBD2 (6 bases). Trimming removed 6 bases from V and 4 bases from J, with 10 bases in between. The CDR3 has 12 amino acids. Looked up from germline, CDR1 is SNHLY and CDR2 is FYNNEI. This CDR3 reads CASRLEGYEQYF. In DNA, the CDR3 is TGTGCCAGCAGATTGGAGGGTTACGAGCAGTACTTC.

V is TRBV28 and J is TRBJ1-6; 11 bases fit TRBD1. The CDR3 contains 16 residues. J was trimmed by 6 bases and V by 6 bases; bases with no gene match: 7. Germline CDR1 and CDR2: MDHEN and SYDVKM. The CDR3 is CASSHGTGGANSPLHF. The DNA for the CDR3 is TGTGCCAGCAGCCATGGGACAGGGGGAGCTAATTCACCCCTCCACTTT. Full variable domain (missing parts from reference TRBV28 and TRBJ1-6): DVKVTQSSRYLVKRTGEKVFLECVQDMDHENMFWYRQDPGLGLRLIYFSYDVKMKEKGDIPEGYSVSREKKERFSLILESASTNQTSMYLCASSHGTGGANSPLHFGNGTRLTVT.

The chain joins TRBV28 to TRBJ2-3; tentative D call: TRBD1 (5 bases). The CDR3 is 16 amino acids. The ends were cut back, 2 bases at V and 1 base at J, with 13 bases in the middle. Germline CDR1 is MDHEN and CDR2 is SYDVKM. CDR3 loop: CASSLQGSLGTDTQYF. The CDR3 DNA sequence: TGTGCCAGCAGTTTACAGGGTAGTTTGGGCACAGATACGCAGTATTTT.